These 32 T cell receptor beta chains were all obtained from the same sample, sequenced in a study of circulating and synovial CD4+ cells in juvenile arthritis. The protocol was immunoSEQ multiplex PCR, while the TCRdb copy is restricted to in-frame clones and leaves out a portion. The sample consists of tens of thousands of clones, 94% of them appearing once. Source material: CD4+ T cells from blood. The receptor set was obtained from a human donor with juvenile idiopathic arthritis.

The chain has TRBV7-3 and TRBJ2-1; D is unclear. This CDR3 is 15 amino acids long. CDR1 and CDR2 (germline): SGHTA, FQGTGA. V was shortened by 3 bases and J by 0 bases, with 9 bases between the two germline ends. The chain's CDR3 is CASSFGSSSYNEQFF. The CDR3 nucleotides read TGTGCCAGCAGCTTCGGCTCTAGCTCCTACAATGAGCAGTTCTTC.

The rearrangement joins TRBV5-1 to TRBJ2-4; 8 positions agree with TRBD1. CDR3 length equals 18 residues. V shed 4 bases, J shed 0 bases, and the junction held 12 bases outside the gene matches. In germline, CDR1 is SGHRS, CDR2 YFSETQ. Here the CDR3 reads CASSERTGRSIAKNIQYF. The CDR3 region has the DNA TGCGCCAGCAGCGAGAGGACAGGGCGGAGTATAGCCAAAAACATTCAGTACTTC.

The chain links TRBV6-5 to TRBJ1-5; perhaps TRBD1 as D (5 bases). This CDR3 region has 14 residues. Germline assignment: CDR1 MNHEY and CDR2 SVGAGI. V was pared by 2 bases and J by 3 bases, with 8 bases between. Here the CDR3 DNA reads TGTGCCAGCAGTTACGACAGAAACAATCAGCCCCAGCATTTT. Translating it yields CASSYDRNNQPQHF.

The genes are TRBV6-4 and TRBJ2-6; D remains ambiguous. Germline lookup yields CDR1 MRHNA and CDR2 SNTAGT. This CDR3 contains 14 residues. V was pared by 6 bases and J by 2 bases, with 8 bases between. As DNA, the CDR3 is TGTGCCAGCAGCTACGAACCTGGGGCCAACGTCCTGACTTTC. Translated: CASSYEPGANVLTF.

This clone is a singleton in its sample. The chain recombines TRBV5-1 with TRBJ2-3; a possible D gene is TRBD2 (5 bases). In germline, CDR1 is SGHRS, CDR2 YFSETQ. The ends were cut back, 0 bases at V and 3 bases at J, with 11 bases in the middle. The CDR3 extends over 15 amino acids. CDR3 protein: CASSLVASSTDTQYF. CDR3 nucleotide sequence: TGCGCCAGCAGCTTGGTCGCTAGCTCGACAGATACGCAGTATTTT.

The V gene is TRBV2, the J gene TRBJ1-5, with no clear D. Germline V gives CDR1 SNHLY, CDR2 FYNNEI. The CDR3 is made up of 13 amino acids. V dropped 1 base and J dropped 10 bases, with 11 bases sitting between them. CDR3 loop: CASSEEITSPQHF. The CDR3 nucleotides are TGTGCCAGCAGTGAAGAAATAACTTCCCCCCAGCATTTT.

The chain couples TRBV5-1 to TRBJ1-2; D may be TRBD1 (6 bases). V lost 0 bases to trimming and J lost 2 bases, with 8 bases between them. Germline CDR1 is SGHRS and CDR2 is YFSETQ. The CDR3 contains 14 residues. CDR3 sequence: CASSLGGGNYGYTF. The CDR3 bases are TGCGCCAGCAGCTTGGGGGGGGGCAACTATGGCTACACCTTC.

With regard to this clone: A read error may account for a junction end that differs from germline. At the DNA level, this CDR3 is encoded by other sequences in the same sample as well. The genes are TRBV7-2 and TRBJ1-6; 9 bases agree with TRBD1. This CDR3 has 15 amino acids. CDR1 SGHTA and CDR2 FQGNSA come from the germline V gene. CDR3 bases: TGTGCCAGCAGCTCTATAGGACAGGGGAATTCCCCCCTCCACTTT. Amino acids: CASSSIGQGNSPLHF.

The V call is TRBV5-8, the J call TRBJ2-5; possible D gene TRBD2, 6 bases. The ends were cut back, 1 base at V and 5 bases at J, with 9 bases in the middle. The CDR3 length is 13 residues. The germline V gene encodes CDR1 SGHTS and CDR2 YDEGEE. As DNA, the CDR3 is TGTGCCAGCAGCTTGCCAGGGAGGGAGACCCAGTACTTC. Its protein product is CASSLPGRETQYF.

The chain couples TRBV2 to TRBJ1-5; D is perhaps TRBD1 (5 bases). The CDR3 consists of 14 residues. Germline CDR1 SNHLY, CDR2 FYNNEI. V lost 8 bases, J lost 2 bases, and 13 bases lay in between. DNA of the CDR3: TGTGCCAGCCGGGTTCGGGGGGGCAATCAGCCCCAGCATTTT. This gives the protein CASRVRGGNQPQHF.

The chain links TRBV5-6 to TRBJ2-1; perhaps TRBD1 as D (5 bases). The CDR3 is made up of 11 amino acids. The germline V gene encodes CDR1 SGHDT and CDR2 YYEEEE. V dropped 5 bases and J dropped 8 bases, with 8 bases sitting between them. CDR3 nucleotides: TGTGCCAGCAGGACAGCCCATGAGCAGTTCTTC. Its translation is CASRTAHEQFF.

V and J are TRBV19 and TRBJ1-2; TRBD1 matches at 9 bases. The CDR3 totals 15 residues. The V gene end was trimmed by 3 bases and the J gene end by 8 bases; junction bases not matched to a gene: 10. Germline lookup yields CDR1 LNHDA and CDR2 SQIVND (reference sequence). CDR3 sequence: CASSIIRDRVDGYTF. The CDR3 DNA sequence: TGTGCCAGTAGTATCATAAGGGACAGGGTAGACGGCTACACCTTC.

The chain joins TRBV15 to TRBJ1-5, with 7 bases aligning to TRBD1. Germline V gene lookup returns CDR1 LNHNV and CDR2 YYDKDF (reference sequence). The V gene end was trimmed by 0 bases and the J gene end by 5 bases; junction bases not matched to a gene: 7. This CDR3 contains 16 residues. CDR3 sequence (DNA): TGTGCCACCAGCAGAGAATCCTACAGGGGCCATCAGCCCCAGCATTTT. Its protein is CATSRESYRGHQPQHF. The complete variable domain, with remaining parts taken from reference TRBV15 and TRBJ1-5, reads DAMVIQNPRYQVTQFGKPVTLSCSQTLNHNVMYWYQQKSSQAPKLLFHYYDKDFNNEADTPDNFQSRRPNTSFCFLDIRSPGLGDTAMYLCATSRESYRGHQPQHFGDGTRLSIL.

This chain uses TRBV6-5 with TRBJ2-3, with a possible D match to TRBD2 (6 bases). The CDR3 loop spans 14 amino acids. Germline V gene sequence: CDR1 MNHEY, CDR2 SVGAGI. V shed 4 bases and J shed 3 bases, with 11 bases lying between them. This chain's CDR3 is CASSLVAETDTQYF. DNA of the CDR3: TGTGCCAGCAGTTTGGTAGCGGAAACAGATACGCAGTATTTT.

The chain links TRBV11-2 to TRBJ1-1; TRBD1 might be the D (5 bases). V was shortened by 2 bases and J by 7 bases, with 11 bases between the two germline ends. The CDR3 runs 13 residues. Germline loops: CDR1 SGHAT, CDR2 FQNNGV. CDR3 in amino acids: CASSLSLRGEAFF. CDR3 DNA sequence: TGTGCCAGCAGCTTATCCCTTAGGGGTGAAGCTTTCTTT.

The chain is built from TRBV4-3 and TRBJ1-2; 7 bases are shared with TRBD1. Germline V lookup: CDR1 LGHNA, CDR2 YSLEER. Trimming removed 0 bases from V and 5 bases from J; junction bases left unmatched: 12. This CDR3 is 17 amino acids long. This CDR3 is CASSQDPIPGTDYGYTF. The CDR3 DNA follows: TGCGCCAGCAGCCAAGACCCCATCCCAGGGACAGATTATGGCTACACCTTC.

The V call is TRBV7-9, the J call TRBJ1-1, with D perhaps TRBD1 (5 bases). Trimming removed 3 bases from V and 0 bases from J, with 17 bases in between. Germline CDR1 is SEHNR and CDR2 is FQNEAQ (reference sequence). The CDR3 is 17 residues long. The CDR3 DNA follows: TGTGCCAGCAGCTTCAGGGCCTTGAAATACATGAACACTGAAGCTTTCTTT. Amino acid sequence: CASSFRALKYMNTEAFF.

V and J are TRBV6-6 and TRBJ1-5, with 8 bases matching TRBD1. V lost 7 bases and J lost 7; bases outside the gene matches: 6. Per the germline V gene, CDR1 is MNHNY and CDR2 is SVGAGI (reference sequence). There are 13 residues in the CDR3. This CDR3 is CASNLQGGQPQHF. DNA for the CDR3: TGTGCCAGCAATCTACAGGGGGGGCAGCCCCAGCATTTT.

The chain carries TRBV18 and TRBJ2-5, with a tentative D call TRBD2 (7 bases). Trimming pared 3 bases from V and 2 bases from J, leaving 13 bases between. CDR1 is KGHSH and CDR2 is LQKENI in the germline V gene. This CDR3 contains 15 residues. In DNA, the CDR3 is TGTGCCAGCTCACCGGGGGGGGCCCGGCAAGAGACCCAGTACTTC. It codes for CASSPGGARQETQYF. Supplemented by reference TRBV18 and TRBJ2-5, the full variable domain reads NAGVMQNPRHLVRRRGQEARLRCSPMKGHSHVYWYRQLPEEGLKFMVYLQKENIIDESGMPKERFSAEFPKEGPSILRIQQVVRGDSAAYFCASSPGGARQETQYFGPGTRLLVL.

Written as DNA, the CDR3 is TGTGCCGCAGGGAGCGGGGGGGCAAATGAGCAGTTCTTC. Translation gives CAAGSGGANEQFF. The chain combines TRBV19 with TRBJ2-1, with 10 bases that match TRBD2. V shed 11 bases and J 7 bases; nucleotides not matched to a gene: 8. The germline V gene encodes CDR1 LNHDA and CDR2 SQIVND (reference sequence). The CDR3 sequence is 13 residues long.

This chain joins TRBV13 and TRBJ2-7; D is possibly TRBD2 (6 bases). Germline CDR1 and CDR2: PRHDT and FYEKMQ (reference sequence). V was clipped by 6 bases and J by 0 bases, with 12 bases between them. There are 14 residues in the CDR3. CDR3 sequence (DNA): TGTGCCAGCAGTGTCCTGGGGGGCTCCTACGAGCAGTACTTC. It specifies CASSVLGGSYEQYF.

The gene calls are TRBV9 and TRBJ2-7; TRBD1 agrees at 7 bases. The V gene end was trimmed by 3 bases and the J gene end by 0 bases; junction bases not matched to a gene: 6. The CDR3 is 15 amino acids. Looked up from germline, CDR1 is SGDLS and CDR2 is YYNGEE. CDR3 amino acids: CASSARGLSSYEQYF. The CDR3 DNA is TGTGCCAGCAGCGCTAGGGGGCTTAGCTCCTACGAGCAGTACTTC.

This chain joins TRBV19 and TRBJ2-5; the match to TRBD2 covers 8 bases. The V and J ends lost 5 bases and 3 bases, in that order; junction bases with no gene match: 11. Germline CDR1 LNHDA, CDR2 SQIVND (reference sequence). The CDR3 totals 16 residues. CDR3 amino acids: CASSASGWGLKETQYF. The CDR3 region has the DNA TGTGCCAGTAGTGCTAGCGGGTGGGGGCTAAAAGAGACCCAGTACTTC.

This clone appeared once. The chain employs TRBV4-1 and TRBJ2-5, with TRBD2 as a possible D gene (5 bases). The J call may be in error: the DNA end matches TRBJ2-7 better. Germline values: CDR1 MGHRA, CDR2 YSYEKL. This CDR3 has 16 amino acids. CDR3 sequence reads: CASSQDLNRDSYEQYF. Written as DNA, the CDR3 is TGCGCCAGCAGCCAAGATTTAAATCGGGATTCCTACGAGCAGTACTTC.

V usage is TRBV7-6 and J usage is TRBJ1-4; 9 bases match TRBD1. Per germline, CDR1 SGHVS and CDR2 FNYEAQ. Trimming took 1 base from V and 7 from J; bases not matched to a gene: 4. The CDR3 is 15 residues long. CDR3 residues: CASSLGTGVGEKLFF. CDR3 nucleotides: TGTGCCAGCAGCTTAGGGACAGGGGTGGGTGAAAAACTGTTTTTT.

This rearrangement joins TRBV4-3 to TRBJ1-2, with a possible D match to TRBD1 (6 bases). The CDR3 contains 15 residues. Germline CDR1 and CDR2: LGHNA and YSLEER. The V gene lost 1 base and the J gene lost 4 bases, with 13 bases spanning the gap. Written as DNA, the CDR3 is TGCGCCAGCAGCCAAGCCAAAAGGACAGTCTATGGCTACACCTTC. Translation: CASSQAKRTVYGYTF.

The chain's CDR3 is CATLGQPRNTEAFF. CDR3 bases: TGTGCCACCTTGGGACAGCCCCGGAACACTGAAGCTTTCTTT. This chain connects TRBV6-6 to TRBJ1-1; 7 nucleotides agree with TRBD1. The length of the CDR3 is 14 residues. V lost 10 bases and J lost 1; bases outside the gene matches: 9. CDR1 and CDR2 (germline): MNHNY, SVGAGI (reference sequence).

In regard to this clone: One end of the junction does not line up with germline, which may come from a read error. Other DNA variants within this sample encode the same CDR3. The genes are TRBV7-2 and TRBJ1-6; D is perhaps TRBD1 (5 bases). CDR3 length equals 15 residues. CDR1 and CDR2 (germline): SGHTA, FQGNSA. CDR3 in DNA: TGTGCCAGCAGCTTAGCGGGGGGAGGCAATTCCCCCCTCCACTTT. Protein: CASSLAGGGNSPLHF. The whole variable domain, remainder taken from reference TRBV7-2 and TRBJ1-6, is GAGVSQSPSNKVTEKGKDVELRCDPISGHTALYWYRQSLGQGLEFLIYFQGNSAPDKSGLPSDRFSAERTGGSVSTLTIQRTQQEDSAVYLCASSLAGGGNSPLHFGNGTRLTVT.

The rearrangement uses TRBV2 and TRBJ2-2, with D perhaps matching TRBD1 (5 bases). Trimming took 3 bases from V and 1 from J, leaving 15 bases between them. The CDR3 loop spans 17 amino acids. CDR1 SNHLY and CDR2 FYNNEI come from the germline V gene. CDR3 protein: CASSEKGSLGNTGELFF. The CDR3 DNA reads TGTGCCAGCAGTGAGAAGGGGTCACTCGGGAACACCGGGGAGCTGTTTTTT.

The CDR3 reads CSAEGSTQGSTYEQYF. Written as DNA, the CDR3 is TGCAGCGCCGAGGGATCCACACAGGGGTCAACCTACGAGCAGTACTTC. This chain links TRBV29-1 with TRBJ2-7; the match to TRBD1 covers 7 bases. The length of the CDR3 is 16 residues. Trimming at V came to 7 bases and at J to 2 bases, leaving 17 bases not matched to a gene. Germline CDR1 SQVTM, CDR2 ANQGSEA.

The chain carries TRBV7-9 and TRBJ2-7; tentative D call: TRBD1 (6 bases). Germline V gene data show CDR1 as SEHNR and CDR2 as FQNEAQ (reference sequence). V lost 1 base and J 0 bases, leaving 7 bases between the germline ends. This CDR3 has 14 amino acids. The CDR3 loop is CASSLGTVSYEQYF. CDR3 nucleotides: TGTGCCAGCAGCTTAGGGACAGTCTCCTACGAGCAGTACTTC.

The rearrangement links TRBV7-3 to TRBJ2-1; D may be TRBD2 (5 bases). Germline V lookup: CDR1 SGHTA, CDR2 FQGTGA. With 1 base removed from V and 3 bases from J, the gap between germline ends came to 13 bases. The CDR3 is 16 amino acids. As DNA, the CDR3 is TGTGCCAGCAGCTTAATCCCGGGGAATCTCTACAATGAGCAGTTCTTC. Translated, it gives CASSLIPGNLYNEQFF.